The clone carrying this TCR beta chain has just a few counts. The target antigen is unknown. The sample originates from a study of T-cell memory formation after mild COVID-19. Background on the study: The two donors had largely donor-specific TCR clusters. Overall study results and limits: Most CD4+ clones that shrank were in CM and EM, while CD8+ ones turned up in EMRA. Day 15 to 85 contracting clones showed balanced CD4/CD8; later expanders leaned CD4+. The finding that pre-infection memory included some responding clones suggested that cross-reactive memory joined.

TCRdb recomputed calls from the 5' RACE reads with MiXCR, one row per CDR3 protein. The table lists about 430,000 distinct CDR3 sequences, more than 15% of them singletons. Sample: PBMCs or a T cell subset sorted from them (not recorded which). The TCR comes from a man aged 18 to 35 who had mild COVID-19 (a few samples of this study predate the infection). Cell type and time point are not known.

Here the CDR3 reads CASSFRDIFTDTQYF. As DNA, the CDR3 is TGTGCCAGCAGCTTTAGGGACATCTTCACAGATACGCAGTATTTT. The V call is TRBV5-6, the J call TRBJ2-3, with D perhaps TRBD1 (6 bases). This CDR3 region has 15 residues. Per germline, CDR1 SGHDT and CDR2 YYEEEE. V was trimmed by 2 bases and J by 2 bases, leaving 12 bases between them.